The 14 T cell receptor beta chains below all came from one sample that was sequenced in a study of resident and recirculating memory T cells in vitiligo. The data were produced by immunoSEQ multiplex PCR, yet TCRdb's version contains in-frame clones alone and is incomplete. The sample lists 72,000 or so clones, 92% seen once, with 5% in the top ten. Sequences were obtained from blood. These receptors originate from a male donor with vitiligo.

The V call is TRBV19, the J call TRBJ2-2; 11 bases are a match to TRBD2. The CDR3 is 17 residues long. Trimming removed 5 bases from V and 3 bases from J; junction bases left unmatched: 8. Looked up from germline, CDR1 is LNHDA and CDR2 is SQIVND (reference sequence). The CDR3 reads CASSQTSGRGYTGELFF. The CDR3 nucleotides read TGTGCCAGTAGTCAAACTAGCGGGAGAGGCTACACCGGGGAGCTGTTTTTT. Looking up the rest from reference TRBV19 and TRBJ2-2 gives the full variable domain: DGGITQSPKYLFRKEGQNVTLSCEQNLNHDAMYWYRQDPGQGLRLIYYSQIVNDFQKGDIAEGYSVSREKKESFPLTVTSAQKNPTAFYLCASSQTSGRGYTGELFFGEGSRLTVL.

The rearrangement uses TRBV28 and TRBJ2-7; 7 positions agree with TRBD2. The germline V gene has CDR1 MDHEN and CDR2 SYDVKM. The ends lost 6 bases at V and 2 bases at J; junction bases unmatched: 16. The CDR3 runs to 17 residues. The CDR3 DNA follows: TGTGCCAGCAGATCCACTAGCGCTGGAAGCTCACCCTACGAGCAGTACTTC. As protein: CASRSTSAGSSPYEQYF.

This chain connects TRBV7-2 to TRBJ1-2, with 7 bases matching TRBD1. Germline V gives CDR1 SGHTA, CDR2 FQGNSA. V dropped 4 bases and J dropped 14; count of bases not matched to a gene: 16. There are 14 residues in the CDR3. The CDR3 region has the DNA TGTGCCAGCAGCTCCGGACAGGTTTCGGGTGTTAAAACCTTC. Amino acids: CASSSGQVSGVKTF.

The chain joins TRBV7-6 to TRBJ2-7; 7 nucleotides match TRBD1. The CDR3 consists of 12 residues. Germline V gene data show CDR1 as SGHVS and CDR2 as FNYEAQ. With 3 bases clipped from V and 7 bases from J, the junction kept 3 bases outside the gene matches. Here the CDR3 DNA reads TGTGCCAGCAGCTTCGGGACAGATGAGCAGTACTTC. It yields the protein CASSFGTDEQYF. Together with reference TRBV7-6 and TRBJ2-7, the CDR3 gives the full variable domain: GAGVSQSPRYKVTKRGQDVALRCDPISGHVSLYWYRQALGQGPEFLTYFNYEAQQDKSGLPNDRFSAERPEGSISTLTIQRTEQRDSAMYRCASSFGTDEQYFGPGTRLTVT.

V is TRBV15 and J is TRBJ2-7; 10 bases line up with TRBD2. Per the germline V gene, CDR1 is LNHNV and CDR2 is YYDKDF (reference sequence). The V and J ends lost 1 base and 3 bases, in that order; junction bases with no gene match: 6. The CDR3 contains 16 residues. In DNA, the CDR3 is TGTGCCACCAGCAGAGGTCCTAGCGGGGGATTCTACGAGCAGTACTTC. Encoded protein: CATSRGPSGGFYEQYF. Looking up the rest from reference TRBV15 and TRBJ2-7 gives the full variable domain: DAMVIQNPRYQVTQFGKPVTLSCSQTLNHNVMYWYQQKSSQAPKLLFHYYDKDFNNEADTPDNFQSRRPNTSFCFLDIRSPGLGDTAMYLCATSRGPSGGFYEQYFGPGTRLTVT.

V is TRBV4-1 and J is TRBJ2-7; a possible D gene is TRBD2 (5 bases). This CDR3 contains 15 residues. V lost 1 base and J lost 6, with 16 bases in between. Germline CDR1 is MGHRA and CDR2 is YSYEKL. The CDR3, as DNA: TGCGCCAGCAGCCAAGGTCTACTAGGTTCAAGCGAGCAGTACTTC. Translation: CASSQGLLGSSEQYF.

CDR3 in amino acids: CASSLKERTPYF. CDR3 DNA sequence: TGTGCCAGCAGCTTGAAGGAGCGTACACCGTATTTT. The chain combines TRBV5-6 with TRBJ2-3; D not resolved. Germline lookup yields CDR1 SGHDT and CDR2 YYEEEE. V shed 1 base and J shed 14 bases, with 14 bases lying between them. The CDR3 has 12 amino acids.

The V gene is TRBV21-1, the J gene TRBJ2-3; TRBD2 is the table's D call and was not checked against the DNA. TRBV21-1 is a known pseudogene. The CDR3 length is 20 residues. The CDR3 is CASSTRRGPERGRDGDTQYF. CDR3 sequence (DNA): TGTGCCAGCAGCACCCGAAGGGGTCCGGAGCGGGGTAGAGACGGAGATACGCAGTATTTT.

The rearrangement uses TRBV28 and TRBJ2-7; no firm D call. CDR3 size: 14 residues. With 1 base removed from V and 2 bases from J, the gap between germline ends came to 9 bases. Germline CDR1 reads MDHEN; CDR2 reads SYDVKM. CDR3 amino acids: CASSLSAVPYEQYF. CDR3 nucleotides: TGTGCCAGCAGTTTATCTGCGGTCCCCTACGAGCAGTACTTC.

The chain is built from TRBV30 and TRBJ1-5; TRBD1 aligns across 7 bases. Germline CDR1 is GTSNPN and CDR2 is SVGIG (reference sequence). There are 14 residues in the CDR3. V gave up 3 bases and J gave up 3 bases; unmatched junction bases: 5. Here the CDR3 reads CAWSLGTVNQPQHF. As DNA, the CDR3 is TGTGCCTGGAGCCTGGGGACAGTCAATCAGCCCCAGCATTTT.

CDR3 protein: CASSLTSGRNYNEQFF. The DNA of the CDR3 is TGTGCCAGCAGCTTGACTAGCGGGAGAAACTACAATGAGCAGTTCTTC. The rearrangement links TRBV5-4 to TRBJ2-1, with 11 bases identical to TRBD2. The germline V gene encodes CDR1 SGHNT and CDR2 YYREEE (reference sequence). J was trimmed by 3 bases and V by 1 base; bases with no gene match: 3. The CDR3 contains 16 residues.

This chain uses TRBV30 with TRBJ1-5; 9 nucleotides agree with TRBD1. There are 14 residues in the CDR3. CDR1 is GTSNPN and CDR2 is SVGIG in the germline V gene (reference sequence). The V gene end was trimmed by 5 bases and the J gene end by 7 bases; junction bases not matched to a gene: 9. The CDR3 loop is CAWATGGSGQPQHF. The CDR3 nucleotides read TGTGCCTGGGCTACAGGGGGCAGCGGACAGCCCCAGCATTTT.

V gene TRBV5-4 combines with J gene TRBJ2-3; TRBD1 aligns across 8 bases. CDR1 and CDR2 from the germline V gene are SGHNT and YYREEE (reference sequence). With V trimmed by 2 bases and J by 4 bases, 9 bases remained unmatched. This CDR3 is built from 16 residues. The CDR3 region has the DNA TGTGCCAGCAGCTTATTACTCGGACAGGGCGCAGATACGCAGTATTTT. Translation: CASSLLLGQGADTQYF.

About this clone: An end of the junction differs from the germline gene, which may be a read error. The chain recombines TRBV7-2 with TRBJ2-3; 10 positions agree with TRBD2. Germline lookup yields CDR1 SGHTA and CDR2 FQGNSA. The CDR3 totals 16 residues. For the CDR3, the DNA is TGTGCCAGCAGATTAGTAGCGGGAGGATTAACAGATACGCAGTATTTT. It codes for CASRLVAGGLTDTQYF.